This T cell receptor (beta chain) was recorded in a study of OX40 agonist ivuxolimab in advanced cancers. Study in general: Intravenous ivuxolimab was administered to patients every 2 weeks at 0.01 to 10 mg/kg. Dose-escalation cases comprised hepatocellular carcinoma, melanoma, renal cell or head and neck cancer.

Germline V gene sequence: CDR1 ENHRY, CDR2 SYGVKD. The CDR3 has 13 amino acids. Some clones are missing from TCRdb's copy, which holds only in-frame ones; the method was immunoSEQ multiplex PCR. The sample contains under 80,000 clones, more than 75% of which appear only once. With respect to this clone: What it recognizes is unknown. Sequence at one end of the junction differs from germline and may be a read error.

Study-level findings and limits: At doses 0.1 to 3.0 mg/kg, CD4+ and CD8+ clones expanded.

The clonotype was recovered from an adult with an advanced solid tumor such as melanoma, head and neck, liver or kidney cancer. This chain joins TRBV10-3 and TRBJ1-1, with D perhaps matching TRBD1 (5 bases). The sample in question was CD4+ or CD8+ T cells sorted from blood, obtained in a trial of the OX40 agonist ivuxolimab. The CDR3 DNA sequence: TGTGCCAGCAGTTACGGGACGAACACTGAAGCTTTCTTT. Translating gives CASSYGTNTEAFF.